Reported below is one T cell receptor beta chain. This clonotype appeared a few times. The clone's antigen remains unknown. One base away there is no much larger clone; base qualities are not given. Every donor was a healthy Caucasian. Three unrelated non-twin adults were also sequenced: a male aged 18 to 30, a male aged 50 to 60 and a female aged 50 to 60. Miltenyi CD45RO+ enrichment and human naive T-cell isolation kits were used to isolate memory (CD45RO+) and naive T cells from PBMC. The CDR3 runs 14 residues from the cysteine to the phenylalanine. The DNA shown is the 42-base CDR3, in frame from base 1. Cut back by 6 bases and 0 bases, the V and J ends lie 11 bases apart. Based on the germline V gene, the CDR1 and CDR2 sequences are MNHNS and SASEGT. This sample is part of a study of identical twins (dated by TCRdb to 2015 to 2016). Context from the whole study: To test whether fetal clonotypes persist, the study used deep sequencing on TCR alpha and beta repertoires from monozygotic twins, unrelated adults of various ages, and cord blood. Replicate twin experiments were performed at different times using different library preparation protocols to rule out contamination. Study-level results and caveats: Conclusions relied on cross-sectional statistical analysis, since the same donors could not be followed over many years. Compared with coincidental sharing between unrelated individuals, an excess of low generation-probability sequences was observed among out-of-frame TCR alpha sequences shared between twins. Abundant cord blood beta clonotypes carried fewer insertions; young adult naive repertoires showed a weaker similar trend, while memory repertoires showed none. A weaker excess of twin sharing was found in beta out-of-frame sequences because the signal-to-noise ratio was lowered by fewer shared sequences. In monozygotic twins, recombination models systematically underestimated out-of-frame TCR alpha sharing, but the models matched the sharing seen between unrelated individuals. Invariant T cells such as MAIT and iNKT could partly confound zero-insertion analyses, though diverse VJ usage argued against this for most clonotypes.

The library was prepared using 5' RACE. For sequencing, an Illumina HiSeq 2000 was employed. A universal primer binding site was added through template switching, and the final cDNA carried a unique molecular identifier so that TCR cDNA molecules could be counted accurately. Specific primers in the conserved constant-segment region were used to synthesize first-strand cDNA for TCR alpha and beta chains. To control for contamination, every cDNA library carried two barcodes: a SMART-Mk sample barcode plus Illumina barcodes. TruSeq adapter sequences, together with Illumina sample barcodes, were added in two successive PCR steps. Sequencing of the TCR alpha and beta cDNA libraries was done on the Illumina HiSeq platform using custom primers. Turning to the authors' computational methods: MiGEC was used to process raw reads and extract unique molecular identifiers, and MiXCR was used to find CDR3 positions. Recombination models were inferred per individual with the repgenHMM and IGoR tools using an EM algorithm. Shared clonotype analysis was performed with the tcR package in R, normalizing sharing by the product of cloneset sizes. Out-of-frame nonproductive sequences were analyzed to study raw recombination free of thymic and clonal selection effects. Clones were called with MiXCR by TCRdb after fastp trimmed the public reads at Q25, and only in-frame beta chains were retained. CDR3 protein sequences are deduplicated, and each keeps its most common genes and DNA. TCRdb, not the authors, supplied the V and J calls. The sample contains 400,000 to 500,000 distinct CDR3 sequences, about 18% of them found a single time. The ten largest clones add up to around 12% of the sample.

The chain couples TRBV6-1 to TRBJ1-1; TRBD1 is possibly the D segment (6 matching bases). The sequencing input was naive T cells sorted from blood. Interpreted using the paper, the cell subset or site label stands for: cells isolated with a human naive T-cell isolation kit. The TCR was taken from a middle-aged man in good health. The bases read TGTGCCAGCAGGACGACAGGAATGAACACTGAAGCTTTCTTT. Its translation reads: CASRTTGMNTEAFF.